Shown below are 19 T cell receptor beta chains from a single sample sequenced in a study of PD-1 blockade in classical Hodgkin lymphoma. Following autologous stem cell transplantation, relapse occurred in every patient, and exposure to brentuximab vedotin varied. Produced via immunoSEQ multiplex PCR; TCRdb's table is partial and in-frame only. The sample lists almost 100,000 clones, more than 90% seen once, with 2.8% in the top ten. The specimen comprised peripheral blood mononuclear cells (PBMCs), sampled at baseline. The receptors here all came from a human donor with classical Hodgkin lymphoma.

This chain links TRBV28 with TRBJ2-5, with a weak D call TRBD2 (6 bases). Trimming took 7 bases from V and 2 from J, leaving 20 bases between them. Germline V CDR1 and CDR2: MDHEN, SYDVKM. The CDR3 spans 16 residues. The CDR3: CASNFGSGRGQETQYF. DNA for the CDR3: TGTGCCAGCAACTTCGGGAGCGGGCGGGGACAAGAGACCCAGTACTTC.

The chain joins TRBV7-6 to TRBJ1-2; TRBD1 might be the D (6 bases). V was trimmed by 2 bases and J by 3 bases, leaving 10 bases between them. This CDR3 has 14 residues. Germline CDR1 and CDR2: SGHVS and FNYEAQ. For the CDR3, the DNA is TGTGCCAGCAGCTTAACGGACAGCGACTATGGCTACACCTTC. Its protein product is CASSLTDSDYGYTF.

This chain uses TRBV9 with TRBJ2-3; D unresolved. This CDR3 has 16 residues. Germline V gives CDR1 SGDLS, CDR2 YYNGEE. Trimming cost V 1 base and J 2 bases, with 14 bases left between them. In DNA, the CDR3 is TGTGCCAGCAGCGTATCGTTGGCACTCAACACAGATACGCAGTATTTT. It is translated as CASSVSLALNTDTQYF.

The chain is built from TRBV5-1 and TRBJ2-5, with 7 bases identical to TRBD2. J lost 2 bases, V lost 7 bases, and 14 bases had no gene match. CDR3 length: 16 residues. Germline V gene sequence: CDR1 SGHRS, CDR2 YFSETQ. DNA of the CDR3: TGCGCCAGCCGCATTCTCTCCGGGGGGAGGCAAGAGACCCAGTACTTC. Protein: CASRILSGGRQETQYF.

This chain connects TRBV6-1 to TRBJ1-5, with unresolved D. The CDR3 covers 13 residues. Trimming shortened V by 6 bases and J by 0 bases, and 6 bases separated the two germline ends. The germline V gene encodes CDR1 MNHNS and CDR2 SASEGT. CDR3 coding DNA: TGTGCCAGCAGGGATATTAGCAATCAGCCCCAGCATTTT. Encoded protein: CASRDISNQPQHF.

J is TRBJ2-7 and V is TRBV30; the D is unclear. The CDR3 runs 12 residues. Looked up from germline, CDR1 is GTSNPN and CDR2 is SVGIG (reference sequence). Deletions cut 0 bases from V and 5 bases from J, with 8 bases between. CDR3 sequence: CAWSVYSNEQYF. The CDR3, as DNA: TGTGCCTGGAGTGTTTATTCGAACGAGCAGTACTTC.

This sequence joins TRBV19 and TRBJ2-7; 9 nucleotides align to TRBD2. The CDR3 is made up of 14 amino acids. Per germline, CDR1 LNHDA and CDR2 SQIVND (reference sequence). With V trimmed by 5 bases and J by 3 bases, 5 bases remained unmatched. In nucleotides, the CDR3 is TGTGCCAGTAGTCCGGGACTAGCCTTCTACGAGCAGTACTTC. The encoded protein is CASSPGLAFYEQYF.

The J gene is TRBJ1-2, the V gene TRBV15; the match to TRBD1 covers 8 bases. The CDR3 has 13 amino acids. Germline CDR1 is LNHNV and CDR2 is YYDKDF (reference sequence). The V segment lost 3 bases and the J segment 4 bases; nucleotides outside the gene matches: 1. The CDR3 DNA sequence: TGTGCCACCAGCAGGGACAGGGCCTATGGCTACACCTTC. This sequence encodes CATSRDRAYGYTF. Full variable domain (rest looked up from reference TRBV15 and TRBJ1-2): DAMVIQNPRYQVTQFGKPVTLSCSQTLNHNVMYWYQQKSSQAPKLLFHYYDKDFNNEADTPDNFQSRRPNTSFCFLDIRSPGLGDTAMYLCATSRDRAYGYTFGSGTRLTVV.

The CDR3 nucleotides read TGTGCCAGCAGTGAACTGGGACTAGCGGGAAGAGATACGCAGTATTTT. It codes for CASSELGLAGRDTQYF. The chain joins TRBV6-1 to TRBJ2-3; 13 nucleotides match TRBD2. CDR1 and CDR2 (germline): MNHNS, SASEGT. The CDR3 length is 16 residues. J was trimmed by 5 bases and V by 2 bases; bases with no gene match: 4.

The chain uses TRBV27 and TRBJ2-7; 7 nucleotides align to TRBD1. CDR1 and CDR2 from the germline V gene are MNHEY and SMNVEV (reference sequence). V shed 7 bases and J 0 bases; nucleotides not matched to a gene: 3. The CDR3 spans 13 residues. The DNA for the CDR3 is TGTGCCAGCAAGGGACAGCCCTCCTACGAGCAGTACTTC. Its protein product is CASKGQPSYEQYF.

The J gene is TRBJ2-5, the V gene TRBV10-2; unclear D gene. V was shortened by 2 bases and J by 6 bases, with 7 bases between the two germline ends. Per germline, CDR1 WSHSY and CDR2 SAAADI. There are 12 residues in the CDR3. CDR3 coding DNA: TGCGCCAGCAGTGAGGCTTCAAAGACCCAGTACTTC. It encodes CASSEASKTQYF.

This clone has a handful of counts. The junction departs from germline at one end; a sequencing error may be responsible. The chain links TRBV7-7 to TRBJ2-2; D gene uncertain. The CDR3 spans 13 residues. Germline V gives CDR1 SSHAT, CDR2 FNYEAQ (reference sequence). The CDR3 DNA reads as TGTGCTAGCAGCCTCAGTAGGCCCGGGGAGCTGTTTTTT. This gives the protein CASSLSRPGELFF.

The V gene is TRBV28, the J gene TRBJ2-7; D gene ambiguous. The germline gives CDR1 MDHEN, CDR2 SYDVKM. The CDR3 loop spans 14 amino acids. Trimming shortened V by 2 bases and J by 0 bases, and 8 bases separated the two germline ends. The chain's CDR3 is CASSLIRSSYEQYF. The CDR3 DNA sequence: TGTGCCAGCAGTTTAATACGGAGCTCCTACGAGCAGTACTTC.

This chain links TRBV10-3 with TRBJ1-2; D uncertain. The germline V gene encodes CDR1 ENHRY and CDR2 SYGVKD. The CDR3 has 13 amino acids. V was clipped by 0 bases and J by 5 bases, with 7 bases between them. CDR3 in DNA: TGTGCCATCAGTGAGTCTCACCGTTATGGCTACACCTTC. Its translation is CAISESHRYGYTF.

This clone was seen more than once but under ten times. This chain links TRBV7-9 with TRBJ2-1; maybe TRBD2 (6 bases). This CDR3 is 19 amino acids long. CDR1 is SEHNR and CDR2 is FQNEAQ in the germline V gene (reference sequence). Trimming removed 3 bases from V and 6 bases from J, with 27 bases in between. Here the CDR3 reads CASSFHVSVGATGVNEQFF. The CDR3 DNA is TGTGCCAGCAGCTTCCATGTTTCGGTCGGCGCCACGGGGGTCAATGAGCAGTTCTTC.

Here the CDR3 reads CASSFLAQSGPNEQFF. The CDR3 DNA sequence: TGTGCCAGCAGTTTCTTAGCTCAGTCGGGTCCCAATGAGCAGTTCTTC. The chain is built from TRBV28 and TRBJ2-1; D is unclear. CDR1 and CDR2 (germline): MDHEN, SYDVKM. The CDR3 length is 16 residues. V lost 3 bases, J lost 6 bases, and 18 bases lay in between.

Concerning this clone: Distinct nucleotide sequences in the sample also encode this CDR3. The chain has TRBV6-1 and TRBJ1-3, with D uncertain. Germline V gives CDR1 MNHNS, CDR2 SASEGT. Trimming took 1 base from V and 0 from J, leaving 7 bases between them. CDR3 length: 15 amino acids. The CDR3 sequence is CASSEVGFSGNTIYF. CDR3 DNA sequence: TGTGCCAGCAGTGAAGTTGGGTTCTCTGGAAACACCATATATTTT.

The sample holds a few counts of this clone. V usage is TRBV6-1 and J usage is TRBJ1-2; D is ambiguous. The length of the CDR3 is 15 residues. Trimming pared 2 bases from V and 2 bases from J, leaving 12 bases between. Germline V gene lookup returns CDR1 MNHNS and CDR2 SASEGT. The CDR3 DNA reads as TGTGCCAGCAGTGAACCGCAAGGGCCGAACTATGGCTACACCTTC. Residues: CASSEPQGPNYGYTF.

V and J are TRBV4-1 and TRBJ2-2; D is uncertain. The CDR3 runs to 13 residues. Germline lookup yields CDR1 MGHRA and CDR2 YSYEKL. Trimming left V 1 base short and J 7 bases short, with 7 bases between. The CDR3 region is CASSQVGSGELFF. As DNA, the CDR3 is TGCGCCAGCAGCCAAGTTGGTAGCGGGGAGCTGTTTTTT.